The source of this T cell receptor (beta chain) is a study of cytomegalovirus exposure and HLA in healthy donors listed by TCRdb under 2017. Context from the whole study: An earlier analysis of approximately 640 of the donors reported about 290 Gb of sequence data and 100 million to 130 million unique TCR beta sequences from 150 million to 200 million T cells. Approximately 310 gigabases of sequencing data and tens of millions of unique TCR sequences were included in an early release covering 500 to 750 HLA-typed donors. Among the roughly 400 genotyped donors, under 90% belonged to the genetic ancestry cluster associated with self-reported Caucasian donors. The aim of the study was to test whether cataloging public T cell receptors could identify signatures of past pathogen exposure. The study profiled the T cell repertoires of approximately 700 subjects by immunosequencing and related them to cytomegalovirus serostatus. A separate validation cohort of about 110 different subjects was used in addition to the approximately 700-subject first cohort. To predict cytomegalovirus infection status, the study brought together high-throughput TCR immunosequencing, statistical association of individual TCRs with disease status, and machine learning. To study patterns of TCR occurrence, a later analysis re-analyzed previously published TCR beta repertoires from under 750 donors and added high-resolution HLA genotyping. Rather than using new phenotypic data, the later analysis identified candidate immune exposures from TCR beta sequences and from how often those sequences occurred across donors. In an earlier analysis of 550 to 700 of the donors, high-throughput TCR beta sequencing was used to judge whether each TCR beta V gene segment behaved as functional or pseudogenic. Alongside the repertoire data, information on donor age, sex, ethnicity and CMV serostatus was compiled. Genome-wide SNP genotypes for about three fifths of the roughly 700 donors were used in a later genetic analysis, which treated that subset as a discovery cohort. Every repertoire in the discovery cohort had been generated on one and the same sequencing platform. HLA typing covered class I and class II loci at four-digit resolution. Typing coverage differed by locus: A, B, C, DRB1 and DQB1 were typed in about 620-630 donors, DQA1 in 500 to 550, DPA1 in roughly 590, and DPB1 in 400 to 480. Several DR-DQ haplotypes were handled as single units for association and clustering, since linkage in the cohort was strong. Across 398 genotyped donors of the cohort, an average of approximately 220,000 unique TCR beta nucleotide sequences per donor were sequenced, and about a sixth of those sequences were non-productive.

On this clone: There is no known antigen for this receptor. No qualities accompany the bases; no much larger clone lies one base away.

Libraries were made using the immunoSEQ multiplex PCR assay. For the multiplex PCR, a mixture combining 60 forward primers for TCR Vbeta segments and 13 reverse primers for TCR Jbeta segments was used. The CDR3 region of rearranged TCR beta genes was amplified from genomic DNA with a multiplex PCR assay. On the Illumina HiSeq System, the amplified TCR beta libraries were sequenced as 87-base-pair reads. In the paper's pipeline: A later analysis counted around 72 million unique TCR beta chains across the 500 to 850 repertoires, and 9 million to 14 million of these chains were shared by at least two donors. Raw reads were error-corrected and collapsed into unique sequences by a nearest-neighbor algorithm in which closely related sequences were merged to remove PCR and sequencing errors. V, D and J gene segments were assigned by aligning CDR3 sequences to IMGT reference sequences. For a sequence to be retained, at least a six-nucleotide match to both a V gene segment and a J gene segment was required. A rearrangement counted as productive if the CDR3 had no stop codons and remained in frame with V and J, and every other rearrangement counted as non-productive. CDR3 was defined by IMGT convention, running from the second conserved V-encoded cysteine to the conserved J-encoded phenylalanine. The earlier analysis of some 540 of the donors excluded any sequence lacking an unambiguous match to a single V gene segment. In an earlier analysis of several hundred of the donors, a V segment was called functional when productive rearrangements were above 56.7%, and segregating when the standard deviation between donors exceeded 5%. A statistical classification framework was built for diagnosing cytomegalovirus status from the catalog of TCR beta chain sequences. A later analysis assigned V and J genes by comparing TCR nucleotide sequences with IMGT/GENE-DB human TR gene sequences. In a later analysis, CDR3 sequences and most-parsimonious VDJ recombination scenarios were assigned using the TCRdist pipeline. In a later analysis, each TCR beta chain was defined by its CDR3 amino acid sequence together with its V-gene family, and reads without a unique V-gene family were excluded. To address suspected cross-contamination and a sequencing artifact, a later analysis removed approximately 590 highly shared, low-generation-probability nucleotide sequences. In a later analysis, a clonal expansion index for each public chain was calculated from normalized within-repertoire ranks of inferred template counts. A later analysis computed generation probabilities with a VDJ recombination model fitted to out-of-frame rearrangements, and checked the results against IGoR. In a later analysis, hypergeometric tests were used to score TCR-TCR, TCR-HLA and TCR-CMV co-occurrence, with a repertoire-size bias correction applied to TCR pairs. A later analysis estimated false discovery rates by permuting HLA or CMV assignments 20 times. A later analysis grouped co-occurring TCRs with DBSCAN, adding TCRdist sequence similarity when clustering within HLA-allele-positive subsets. Repertoires with fewer than 30,000 or more than 120,000 public chains, plus five repertoires with anomalous nucleotide sharing, were excluded from co-occurrence clustering. TCRdb stores this immuneACCESS table with in-frame sequences only. Part of the clones is absent; in the studies checked, under half of the shortfall reflects unresolved V genes, and no reason is known for the rest. That table supplies the V and J calls and clone size; D and trimming were determined from the DNA. This sample lists 95,000 to 100,000 clones; roughly 70% were detected once. The leading ten clones occupy about 10% of the sample.

Spanning cysteine to phenylalanine, the CDR3 consists of 11 amino acids. The DNA shown is the 33-base CDR3, in frame from base 1. The germline V gene encodes CDR1 SGHTS and CDR2 YDEGEE. The cohort was made up of under 800 healthy bone marrow donors. At the time of sampling, all cohort members were nominally healthy, though unrecorded immune exposures were likely present. The donor tested CMV seronegative and was one of the 352 seronegative cohort members. Every donor gave a peripheral blood sample, and the peripheral blood mononuclear cells from that sample were used for TCR beta sequencing. Genomic DNA extraction from the blood cell samples was performed with the Qiagen DNeasy Blood Extraction Kit. Beyond this particular receptor, the publication reports: Sequencing depth was assumed to be roughly uniform across donors in the presence/absence analyses, though that assumption may not hold. According to a later genetic analysis, donors in an Asian-associated ancestry cluster had fewer N-insertions in productive TCRs than the approximately 700-donor mean. A further reported finding was that TCR beta sequences accurately predicted the HLA-A and HLA-B alleles for most subjects in the first cohort. In the study, some 160 TCR beta chains were listed as associated with cytomegalovirus. When HLA alleles, especially DR and DQ, strongly co-occurred, attributing TCR associations to individual alleles was difficult. In this cohort, only TCR beta chains were sequenced, and detectable features were limited by the absence of alpha or paired-chain data. An earlier analysis of some 560 of the donors showed that most TCR beta V segments appeared in productive rearrangements either about 87% or about 30% of the time, which broadly matched IMGT annotations. A later analysis associated roughly 17,000 TCR beta sequences with specific HLA alleles at a false discovery rate of 0.05. An association between a missense DCLRE1C variant and V-gene and J-gene trimming of TCR beta chains was found in a later genetic analysis and replicated in an independent cohort. Most TCR sequences were seen in very few donors, while some public TCRs were found in many individuals. A cluster of highly shared sequence variants was judged likely to be a technical artifact of the sequencing pipeline. Cytomegalovirus status was reported to be diagnosed by the classifier with high specificity and sensitivity in both the original and validation cohorts. Because the 87-base-pair reads could not distinguish some IMGT-functional V segments, including TRBV6-2 and TRBV6-3, those segments were excluded. A later analysis found that TCR association rates varied across HLA loci, with DRB1 alleles showing the most associated TCRs and HLA-C alleles the fewest. Three of the identified cytomegalovirus-associated TCR beta chains were confirmed in vitro to be specific for cytomegalovirus antigens. Compared with equally common non-associated chains, HLA-associated TCR beta chains in a later analysis were more clonally expanded and had lower generation probabilities. Correlated functional status among segregating V segments might reflect linkage disequilibrium, but an unknown experimental factor could not be ruled out. Because HLA typing was missing for some donors at each locus, association tests included only the typed subset. The only immune exposure information available for the cohort was CMV serostatus. According to the authors, the approach could potentially be generalized to other disease states and immunological phenotypes. The earlier analysis of approximately 590 of the donors excluded some 16 rarely observed V segments, including chromosome 9 orphons, because counts were too low. According to a later analysis, parvovirus B19, influenza, CMV and Epstein-Barr virus appeared linked to several top co-occurrence clusters. According to a later analysis, most CMV-associated TCR beta chains appeared to be HLA-restricted, and the HLA associations seemed to be driven largely by CMV exposure.

Sample: PBMCs. The receptor chain draws on TRBV5-8 and TRBJ2-5, with an unclear D gene assignment. The DNA end is a closer match to TRBJ2-7, so the J assignment may be wrong. The TCR was taken from a man aged 45-65 years in good health and CMV-seronegative. The CDR3 has the sequence CASSRNYEQYF. The sequenced DNA is TGTGCCAGCAGCCGTAACTACGAGCAGTACTTC.